This T cell receptor (beta chain) appears in the sequencing data of a study of long-term antiretroviral therapy in people with HIV. Concerning this clone itself: Its antigen is still unknown.

The run of the v3.0 immunoSEQ assay was at survey level. TCRdb's table, derived via immunoSEQ multiplex PCR, lists solely in-frame clones and lacks some. This table has around 20,000 clones, roughly nine tenths appearing once. Each specimen consisted of roughly 1-10 million cryopreserved PBMC prior to extraction of DNA. Notes on the study in general: Pre-ART-expanded clones dominated the repertoire at all time points.

The TCR sequence derives from a middle-aged man with HIV. The material sequenced was unsorted PBMCs, taken 3 years after starting antiretroviral therapy.

The CDR3 bases are TGTGCCAGTAGTCTCCCTCCGGGACAGGGGGCTTTCGGGGAGCTGTTTTTT. This translates into CASSLPPGQGAFGELFF. This rearrangement joins TRBV19 to TRBJ2-2; 12 nucleotides agree with TRBD1. CDR1 and CDR2 (germline): LNHDA, SQIVND (reference sequence). The ends lost 5 bases at V and 7 bases at J; junction bases unmatched: 11. The CDR3 contains 17 residues.